A single sample gave rise to the 27 T cell receptor beta chains below, sequenced in a study of OX40 agonist ivuxolimab in advanced cancers. This table comes from immunoSEQ multiplex PCR, and its TCRdb copy is limited to in-frame clones, with some not included. Seen here are about 78,000 clones, 80% to 85% observed once, and the top ten hold roughly 2.1%. The material sequenced was CD4+ or CD8+ T cells sorted from blood, taken in a trial of the OX40 agonist ivuxolimab. These receptors were obtained from an adult with an advanced solid tumor such as melanoma, head and neck, liver or kidney cancer.

The chain carries TRBV27 and TRBJ2-3, with no clear D. There are 13 residues in the CDR3. Germline CDR1 and CDR2: MNHEY and SMNVEV (reference sequence). Trimming shortened V by 3 bases and J by 1 base, and 5 bases separated the two germline ends. The CDR3 DNA is TGTGCCAGCAGTTTTTTGGGCACAGATACGCAGTATTTT. Protein: CASSFLGTDTQYF.

This clone has just a few counts. The rearrangement links TRBV7-7 to TRBJ2-7, with D perhaps TRBD2 (5 bases). The V end was cut by 2 bases, the J end by 3 bases, with 11 bases between. Germline V gene data show CDR1 as SSHAT and CDR2 as FNYEAQ (reference sequence). There are 14 residues in the CDR3. The CDR3 reads CASSLLRTLYEQYF. In DNA form, the CDR3 reads TGTGCCAGCAGCTTACTCAGGACTCTCTACGAGCAGTACTTC.

In DNA form, the CDR3 reads TGTGCCACCAGCAGAGAGGAGGGGGTGGCAGGAAAACTGTTTTTT. It encodes CATSREEGVAGKLFF. The chain joins TRBV15 to TRBJ1-4; possible D gene TRBD1, 6 bases. This CDR3 has 15 residues. V was clipped by 0 bases and J by 10 bases, with 15 bases between them. The germline V gene has CDR1 LNHNV and CDR2 YYDKDF (reference sequence). The full variable domain, in which reference TRBV15 and TRBJ1-4 provide the parts outside the CDR3, is DAMVIQNPRYQVTQFGKPVTLSCSQTLNHNVMYWYQQKSSQAPKLLFHYYDKDFNNEADTPDNFQSRRPNTSFCFLDIRSPGLGDTAMYLCATSREEGVAGKLFFGSGTQLSVL.

The chain is built from TRBV5-1 and TRBJ1-6; 7 bases are a match to TRBD1. Germline CDR1 and CDR2: SGHRS and YFSETQ. Trimming took 3 bases from V and 10 from J; bases not matched to a gene: 10. This CDR3 has 15 amino acids. The CDR3 spells CASSSGQPGRSPLHF. For the CDR3, the DNA is TGCGCCAGCAGCTCGGGACAGCCTGGGAGGTCACCCCTCCACTTT.

This clone showed up just a few times. The chain recombines TRBV19 with TRBJ2-2, with D possibly being TRBD1 (5 bases). This CDR3 region has 16 residues. Germline lookup yields CDR1 LNHDA and CDR2 SQIVND (reference sequence). The V end was cut by 6 bases, the J end by 4 bases, with 18 bases between. CDR3 nucleotides: TGTGCCAGTAGCTACCTCAGGACATCGGGCACCGGGGAGCTGTTTTTT. Translated: CASSYLRTSGTGELFF.

The CDR3 is CASSRTGTTGEQYF. CDR3 DNA: TGTGCCAGCAGTCGTACGGGAACTACTGGGGAGCAGTACTTC. This chain connects TRBV7-9 to TRBJ2-7, with D perhaps TRBD2 (5 bases). Per germline, CDR1 SEHNR and CDR2 FQNEAQ (reference sequence). The V end lost 6 bases, the J end lost 7 bases, and 19 bases lay between the germline ends. The CDR3 spans 14 residues.

In its sample, this clone was seen a few times. The gene calls are TRBV10-2 and TRBJ1-2; TRBD1 might be the D (6 bases). There are 17 residues in the CDR3. Germline V gene data show CDR1 as WSHSY and CDR2 as SAAADI. V was trimmed by 4 bases and J by 1 base, leaving 19 bases between them. The CDR3 sequence: CASSAALTGRGNYGYTF. CDR3 nucleotides: TGCGCCAGCAGTGCTGCCCTCACAGGCAGGGGTAACTATGGCTACACCTTC.

The table lists this clone with a count of one. The genes are TRBV7-2 and TRBJ2-4; D remains unclear. The CDR3 consists of 14 residues. CDR1 is SGHTA, CDR2 FQGNSA, per germline. Trimming took 5 bases from V and 0 from J, leaving 8 bases between them. The CDR3 sequence: CASSPAEAKNIQYF. In DNA, the CDR3 is TGTGCCAGCAGCCCAGCTGAAGCCAAAAACATTCAGTACTTC.

J is TRBJ2-2 and V is TRBV7-6; possibly TRBD2 for D (6 bases). The CDR3 runs to 17 residues. The germline V gene encodes CDR1 SGHVS and CDR2 FNYEAQ. The ends were cut back, 5 bases at V and 1 base at J, with 17 bases in the middle. The CDR3 is CASSARERAENTGELFF. CDR3 nucleotides: TGTGCCAGCAGCGCGAGGGAGCGGGCGGAGAACACCGGGGAGCTGTTTTTT.

V gene TRBV29-1 combines with J gene TRBJ1-5, with D tentatively TRBD1 (6 bases). With 6 bases removed from V and 1 base from J, the gap between germline ends came to 10 bases. The CDR3 consists of 13 residues. Per the germline V gene, CDR1 is SQVTM and CDR2 is ANQGSEA. In DNA, the CDR3 is TGCAGCGTGTCCACAGGGAGCAATCAGCCCCAGCATTTT. This codes for CSVSTGSNQPQHF. Together with reference TRBV29-1 and TRBJ1-5, the CDR3 gives the full variable domain: SAVISQKPSRDICQRGTSLTIQCQVDSQVTMMFWYRQQPGQSLTLIATANQGSEATYESGFVIDKFPISRPNLTFSTLTVSNMSPEDSSIYLCSVSTGSNQPQHFGDGTRLSIL.

The rearrangement links TRBV7-3 to TRBJ1-2, with 7 bases aligning to TRBD1. J was trimmed by 7 bases and V by 5 bases; bases with no gene match: 7. This CDR3 contains 13 residues. CDR1 and CDR2 from the germline V gene are SGHTA and FQGTGA. The CDR3: CASSRGRQGGYTF. The DNA of the CDR3 is TGTGCCAGCAGCCGAGGACGACAGGGTGGCTACACCTTC.

CDR3 sequence (DNA): TGTGCCAGCAGTTCCATCAGGGGGACTGAAGCTTTCTTT. Its protein is CASSSIRGTEAFF. The V call is TRBV6-6, the J call TRBJ1-1; 7 bases align to TRBD1. This CDR3 comprises 13 residues. V shed 4 bases, J shed 5 bases, and the junction held 4 bases outside the gene matches. Germline loops: CDR1 MNHNY, CDR2 SVGAGI (reference sequence).

The chain has TRBV21-1 and TRBJ1-1; TRBD1, as called in the table, went unchecked against the DNA. TRBV21-1 is classified as a pseudogene. The CDR3 is 14 amino acids. The CDR3 reads CASSKPGQNTEAFF. The CDR3 DNA reads as TGTGCCAGCAGCAAACCGGGACAGAACACTGAAGCTTTCTTT.

The chain employs TRBV5-1 and TRBJ1-3, with no clear D. Germline CDR1 SGHRS, CDR2 YFSETQ. The CDR3 loop spans 16 amino acids. The germline V and J ends were trimmed by 0 bases and 1 base, with 11 bases remaining between them. CDR3 residues: CASSLGQRRSGNTIYF. CDR3 bases: TGCGCCAGCAGCTTGGGGCAGAGACGATCTGGAAACACCATATATTTT.

This clone occurred once. The gene calls are TRBV28 and TRBJ2-5; D tentatively fits TRBD1 or TRBD2 (5 bases each). The CDR3 spans 13 residues. From germline, CDR1 is MDHEN and CDR2 SYDVKM. Trimming removed 5 bases at V and 11 bases at J, with 18 bases between. As DNA, the CDR3 is TGTGCCAGCAGTCCCCACATGGAAGAGGGGCAGTACTTC. Its protein product is CASSPHMEEGQYF.

This chain joins TRBV10-2 and TRBJ2-5, with D maybe TRBD2 (6 bases). This CDR3 has 12 amino acids. With 3 bases removed from V and 5 bases from J, the gap between germline ends came to 7 bases. The germline gives CDR1 WSHSY, CDR2 SAAADI. The CDR3 is CASSDGRETQYF. CDR3 coding DNA: TGCGCCAGCAGTGATGGGAGGGAGACCCAGTACTTC.

The chain has TRBV18 and TRBJ1-5, with no clear D. V shed 2 bases and J shed 11 bases, with 7 bases lying between them. The CDR3 loop spans 11 amino acids. Germline-derived CDR1 and CDR2 are KGHSH and LQKENI. In DNA, the CDR3 is TGTGCCAGCTCACCAGGGCAGGCCCAGCATTTT. It codes for CASSPGQAQHF.

V gene TRBV27 combines with J gene TRBJ1-2, with 7 bases lining up with TRBD1. V lost 6 bases and J lost 2; bases outside the gene matches: 3. The CDR3 totals 13 residues. The germline gives CDR1 MNHEY, CDR2 SMNVEV (reference sequence). CDR3 amino acids: CASRTGVNYGYTF. The CDR3 DNA is TGTGCCAGCAGAACAGGGGTGAACTATGGCTACACCTTC.

The rearrangement joins TRBV4-1 to TRBJ2-2, with 8 bases lining up with TRBD1. Germline trimming cut 0 bases from V and 6 bases from J; bases unmatched to any gene: 6. CDR3 length: 16 amino acids. Germline values: CDR1 MGHRA, CDR2 YSYEKL. The CDR3 DNA is TGCGCCAGCAGCCAAGACCCAGGGGGCAGCGCCGGGGAGCTGTTTTTT. Translation gives CASSQDPGGSAGELFF.

As to this clone: Compared with germline, one end of the junction differs, possibly owing to a read error. Other DNA variants within this sample encode the same CDR3. This chain connects TRBV10-1 to TRBJ2-7; 9 bases line up with TRBD1. CDR1 WNHNN and CDR2 SYGVQD come from the germline V gene (reference sequence). The CDR3 consists of 15 residues. In DNA form, the CDR3 reads TGCGCCAGCAGTGACTCCGGGACAGGGTCCTACGAGCAGTACTTT. This translates into CASSDSGTGSYEQYF.

V and J are TRBV9 and TRBJ2-2; 8 nucleotides match TRBD2. Losses at the gene ends were 4 bases for V and 6 bases for J; bases not matched to a gene: 11. CDR3 length equals 16 residues. CDR1 SGDLS and CDR2 YYNGEE come from the germline V gene. CDR3 nucleotide sequence: TGTGCCAGCAGCCCTTCAACGGGGGGGCCGTCCGGGGAGCTGTTTTTT. It specifies CASSPSTGGPSGELFF.

The CDR3 reads CASRPGGGNTGELFF. As DNA, the CDR3 is TGTGCCAGCAGGCCAGGGGGTGGGAACACCGGGGAGCTGTTTTTT. The genes are TRBV7-2 and TRBJ2-2; 7 bases line up with TRBD1. Germline V gene data show CDR1 as SGHTA and CDR2 as FQGNSA. The length of the CDR3 is 15 residues. V lost 6 bases, J lost 1 base, and 5 bases stayed unmatched.

This clone came up once. The chain links TRBV7-2 to TRBJ2-2, with D perhaps being TRBD1 or TRBD2 (5 bases each). CDR3 length: 16 residues. The V and J ends lost 1 base and 6 bases respectively, with 15 bases between them. Per germline, CDR1 SGHTA and CDR2 FQGNSA. Written as DNA, the CDR3 is TGTGCCAGCAGCTTAGGGGGGAGCGTAAAGGCCGGGGAGCTGTTTTTT. Residues: CASSLGGSVKAGELFF.

The chain joins TRBV21-1 to TRBJ2-7; the table assigns TRBD2, which was not confirmed against the DNA. TRBV21-1 counts as a pseudogene. The CDR3 sequence is 16 residues long. This CDR3 reads CASSKGPVLAGTGQYF. Here the CDR3 DNA reads TGTGCCAGCAGCAAAGGGCCAGTGCTAGCGGGTACGGGACAGTACTTC.

The chain is built from TRBV10-3 and TRBJ1-3; 7 positions match TRBD1. This CDR3 spans 14 amino acids. V shed 11 bases, J shed 7 bases, and the junction held 14 bases outside the gene matches. Germline-derived CDR1 and CDR2 are ENHRY and SYGVKD. CDR3 loop: CASTGQGGSNTIYF. The CDR3 DNA sequence: TGTGCCTCCACCGGGCAGGGGGGCTCCAACACCATATATTTT.

The chain employs TRBV29-1 and TRBJ2-1, with 8 bases aligning to TRBD2. This CDR3 comprises 12 residues. Trimming cost V 6 bases and J 9 bases; bases outside gene matches: 7. Germline V gives CDR1 SQVTM, CDR2 ANQGSEA. In nucleotides, the CDR3 is TGCAGCGTCCAACGGGGGGGCACTGAGCAGTTCTTC. Its protein is CSVQRGGTEQFF.

The chain is built from TRBV4-1 and TRBJ2-3; 8 bases map to TRBD1. V shed 0 bases, J shed 4 bases, and the junction held 6 bases outside the gene matches. This CDR3 has 16 residues. Per germline, CDR1 MGHRA and CDR2 YSYEKL. The CDR3 nucleotides are TGCGCCAGCAGCCAAGACTTCAGGGGGCCCGCAGATACGCAGTATTTT. Protein sequence: CASSQDFRGPADTQYF.